The 24 T cell receptor beta chains listed next were all sequenced from one sample in a study of T cell responses to AZD1222 COVID-19 vaccine. Using immunoSEQ multiplex PCR, the repertoire was profiled, and TCRdb retains in-frame clones only, with some absent. The sample consists of tens of thousands of clones, roughly nine tenths of them appearing once. The sample consisted of peripheral blood, taken on day 0 of AZD1222 vaccination. The receptors originated from an adult in good health.

This clone was observed a single time. V gene TRBV19 combines with J gene TRBJ2-1; D perhaps matches TRBD2 (6 bases). Germline V gene data show CDR1 as LNHDA and CDR2 as SQIVND (reference sequence). Between the trimmed V and J ends, which lost 8 bases and 2 bases, there was a span of 13 bases. CDR3 length: 14 residues. The CDR3 DNA follows: TGTGCCAGTGCCCCGGCGGGGACCTACAATGAGCAGTTCTTC. Encoded protein: CASAPAGTYNEQFF.

The gene calls are TRBV14 and TRBJ2-1, with D possibly TRBD2 on 6 matching bases. The germline V gene encodes CDR1 SGHDN and CDR2 FVKESK. The CDR3 spans 16 residues. The germline V and J ends were trimmed by 0 bases and 2 bases, with 11 bases remaining between them. The CDR3 bases are TGTGCCAGCAGCCAAGATACGGGAGTAACCTACAATGAGCAGTTCTTC. Amino acid sequence: CASSQDTGVTYNEQFF.

This rearrangement joins TRBV6-2 or TRBV6-3 to TRBJ2-7, with TRBD2 matching 8 bases. Trimming removed 6 bases from V and 5 bases from J; junction bases left unmatched: 9. Germline lookup yields CDR1 MNHEY and CDR2 SVGEGT. The CDR3 sequence is 14 residues long. CDR3 residues: CASSPPGTSNEQYF. The CDR3 DNA sequence: TGTGCCAGCAGCCCGCCCGGGACTAGTAACGAGCAGTACTTC.

The chain recombines TRBV5-6 with TRBJ1-2; 7 nucleotides agree with TRBD1. The germline V gene has CDR1 SGHDT and CDR2 YYEEEE. CDR3 size: 13 residues. The V gene end was trimmed by 4 bases and the J gene end by 6 bases; junction bases not matched to a gene: 6. The CDR3 spells CASSTRQGDGYTF. The CDR3 DNA is TGTGCCAGCAGCACAAGACAGGGTGATGGCTACACCTTC.

The chain carries TRBV10-3 and TRBJ2-7; D is unclear. Trimming pared 0 bases from V and 6 bases from J, leaving 9 bases between. Germline CDR1 is ENHRY and CDR2 is SYGVKD. This CDR3 has 13 residues. The CDR3 here is CAISESAGPEQYF. The DNA for the CDR3 is TGTGCCATCAGTGAGTCAGCTGGGCCCGAGCAGTACTTC.

This clone was observed once. The chain has TRBV10-3 and TRBJ2-1, with D possibly TRBD2 on 5 matching bases. The V gene's germline CDR1 is ENHRY and CDR2 SYGVKD. CDR3 length: 17 amino acids. Trimming left V 3 bases short and J 0 bases short, with 15 bases between. This CDR3 reads CAISEARPGSSYNEQFF. Written as DNA, the CDR3 is TGTGCCATCAGTGAAGCCAGGCCGGGGAGCTCCTACAATGAGCAGTTCTTC.

The rearrangement links TRBV28 to TRBJ2-1; D perhaps matches TRBD1 (6 bases). The CDR3 contains 20 residues. Per the germline V gene, CDR1 is MDHEN and CDR2 is SYDVKM. The V gene lost 3 bases and the J gene lost 0 bases, with 24 bases spanning the gap. CDR3 nucleotides: TGTGCCAGCAGTTTCGCCACTAAAAGGGTAGGACAGTACTCCTACAATGAGCAGTTCTTC. It yields the protein CASSFATKRVGQYSYNEQFF.

The chain joins TRBV7-2 to TRBJ2-1, with D uncertain. Germline CDR1 SGHTA, CDR2 FQGNSA. The CDR3 consists of 12 residues. V was cut by 5 bases and J by 8 bases, with 10 bases left in between. CDR3 DNA: TGTGCCAGCAGCCCCGCCCTAGATGAGCAGTTCTTC. It translates to CASSPALDEQFF.

The chain uses TRBV10-3 and TRBJ1-6; D ambiguous. The CDR3 contains 13 residues. Trimming left V 11 bases short and J 8 bases short, with 16 bases between. Per the germline V gene, CDR1 is ENHRY and CDR2 is SYGVKD. The CDR3 sequence is CASWERLDSPLHF. CDR3 bases: TGTGCCTCCTGGGAACGCCTTGATTCACCCCTCCACTTT.

The V call is TRBV27, the J call TRBJ2-5; possible D gene TRBD1, 6 bases. Germline V gene sequence: CDR1 MNHEY, CDR2 SMNVEV (reference sequence). CDR3 length: 13 residues. The ends were cut back, 2 bases at V and 3 bases at J, with 7 bases in the middle. CDR3 loop: CASSLNREETQYF. CDR3 coding DNA: TGTGCCAGCAGTTTAAACAGGGAAGAGACCCAGTACTTC.

The chain couples TRBV28 to TRBJ1-5, with TRBD1 as a possible D gene (6 bases). The CDR3 contains 16 residues. Trimming removed 2 bases at V and 4 bases at J, with 15 bases between. Germline assignment: CDR1 MDHEN and CDR2 SYDVKM. The CDR3 reads CASSLRTENLNQPQHF. In DNA form, the CDR3 reads TGTGCCAGCAGTTTACGGACAGAAAACCTAAATCAGCCCCAGCATTTT.

V is TRBV30 and J is TRBJ2-1; D possibly matches TRBD1 or TRBD2 (5 bases each). Germline values: CDR1 GTSNPN, CDR2 SVGIG (reference sequence). CDR3 length equals 15 residues. The V end was cut by 5 bases, the J end by 0 bases, with 14 bases between. The CDR3 reads CAWYPGRSSYNEQFF. The CDR3 DNA sequence: TGTGCCTGGTACCCGGGGCGGAGCTCCTACAATGAGCAGTTCTTC.

The chain links TRBV7-6 to TRBJ1-4; 7 bases map to TRBD1. CDR1 is SGHVS and CDR2 is FNYEAQ in the germline V gene. This CDR3 comprises 16 residues. The V segment lost 1 base and the J segment 5 bases; nucleotides outside the gene matches: 7. Here the CDR3 reads CASSLVKGQVNEKLFF. The CDR3 nucleotides are TGTGCCAGCAGCTTAGTTAAAGGACAGGTGAATGAAAAACTGTTTTTT.

This chain connects TRBV28 to TRBJ2-2; D is undetermined. The CDR3 spans 15 residues. V shed 8 bases and J shed 7 bases, with 20 bases lying between them. The V gene's germline CDR1 is MDHEN and CDR2 SYDVKM. CDR3 bases: TGTGCCAGCCACCCGAAGGGTTTGGGGAACGGGGAGCTGTTTTTT. Amino acids: CASHPKGLGNGELFF.

The chain joins TRBV2 to TRBJ1-1, with unresolved D. The CDR3 has 13 amino acids. V was cut by 8 bases and J by 4 bases, with 14 bases left in between. Per germline, CDR1 SNHLY and CDR2 FYNNEI. As DNA, the CDR3 is TGTGCCAGCGCTAACCGGGTTAGCACTGAAGCTTTCTTT. Residues: CASANRVSTEAFF.

This chain uses TRBV7-2 with TRBJ2-7; D may match TRBD1 or TRBD2 (5 bases each). This CDR3 comprises 13 residues. Germline CDR1 reads SGHTA; CDR2 reads FQGNSA. Trimming took off 3 bases at V and 2 bases at J, with 8 bases between the two ends. As DNA, the CDR3 is TGTGCCAGCAGCTTGGGGCGGGCCTACGAGCAGTACTTC. This codes for CASSLGRAYEQYF.

The chain couples TRBV9 to TRBJ1-1, with a possible D match to TRBD1 (5 bases). CDR1 and CDR2 (germline): SGDLS, YYNGEE. Trimming stripped 0 bases from V and 2 bases from J, with 11 bases between. The CDR3 runs to 15 residues. The CDR3 DNA is TGTGCCAGCAGCGTAGATCAGGGAATAAACACTGAAGCTTTCTTT. Translation gives CASSVDQGINTEAFF.

A word on this clone: The sample holds other DNA sequences that translate to the same CDR3. The chain's CDR3 is CASSLWGGANTEAFF. The DNA of the CDR3 is TGTGCCAGCAGTTTATGGGGGGGGGCGAACACTGAAGCTTTCTTT. J is TRBJ1-1 and V is TRBV28; TRBD1 is a possible D gene (6 bases). V lost 0 bases and J lost 1, with 9 bases in between. The CDR3 extends over 15 amino acids. Germline V gives CDR1 MDHEN, CDR2 SYDVKM.

The chain has TRBV5-5 and TRBJ2-7, with D maybe TRBD1 (6 bases). The CDR3 spans 16 residues. V lost 0 bases and J lost 3, with 16 bases in between. CDR1 and CDR2 from the germline V gene are SGHKS and YYEKEE (reference sequence). This chain's CDR3 is CASSLGRQGTFYEQYF. As DNA, the CDR3 is TGTGCCAGCAGCTTGGGAAGGCAGGGGACCTTCTACGAGCAGTACTTC.

This chain connects TRBV7-2 to TRBJ2-2; 7 nucleotides match TRBD1. Looked up from germline, CDR1 is SGHTA and CDR2 is FQGNSA. This CDR3 comprises 14 residues. J gave up 4 bases and V 5 bases, and 4 bases lay outside the gene matches. CDR3 residues: CASSKGQITGELFF. For the CDR3, the DNA is TGTGCCAGCAGCAAGGGACAGATCACCGGGGAGCTGTTTTTT.

The chain combines TRBV28 with TRBJ1-3, with D possibly being TRBD1 (5 bases). This CDR3 comprises 15 residues. Germline V gives CDR1 MDHEN, CDR2 SYDVKM. V shed 5 bases and J shed 0 bases, with 11 bases lying between them. The CDR3, as DNA: TGTGCCAGCAGTACACAGGAAGCCTCTGGAAACACCATATATTTT. Protein: CASSTQEASGNTIYF.

The rearrangement links TRBV25-1 to TRBJ2-3; no reliable D call. Germline V gene sequence: CDR1 MGHDK, CDR2 SYGVNS. The germline V and J ends were trimmed by 3 bases and 1 base, with 5 bases remaining between them. The CDR3 is 13 residues long. The CDR3 DNA reads TGTGCCAGCAGTGATTTCGGCACAGATACGCAGTATTTT. It yields the protein CASSDFGTDTQYF. Based on the CDR3 plus reference TRBV25-1 and TRBJ2-3, the full variable domain is EADIYQTPRYLVIGTGKKITLECSQTMGHDKMYWYQQDPGMELHLIHYSYGVNSTEKGDLSSESTVSRIRTEHFPLTLESARPSHTSQYLCASSDFGTDTQYFGPGTRLTVL.

The CDR3 DNA reads TGTGCCACCAGCAGAGTGGGGGTTCCCGCTGGAAACACCATATATTTT. This gives the protein CATSRVGVPAGNTIYF. V usage is TRBV15 and J usage is TRBJ1-3, with a weak D call TRBD1 (5 bases). There are 16 residues in the CDR3. Germline V gene data show CDR1 as LNHNV and CDR2 as YYDKDF (reference sequence). Trimming removed 1 base at V and 2 bases at J, with 12 bases between.

The CDR3, as DNA: TGTGCCGCGGGGACAGGGCCCCCCTACGAGCAGTACTTC. It specifies CAAGTGPPYEQYF. V gene TRBV10-3 combines with J gene TRBJ2-7, with TRBD1 matching 9 bases. The germline CDR1 and CDR2 sequences are ENHRY and SYGVKD. The V and J ends lost 11 bases and 2 bases, in that order; junction bases with no gene match: 7. The CDR3 extends over 13 amino acids.